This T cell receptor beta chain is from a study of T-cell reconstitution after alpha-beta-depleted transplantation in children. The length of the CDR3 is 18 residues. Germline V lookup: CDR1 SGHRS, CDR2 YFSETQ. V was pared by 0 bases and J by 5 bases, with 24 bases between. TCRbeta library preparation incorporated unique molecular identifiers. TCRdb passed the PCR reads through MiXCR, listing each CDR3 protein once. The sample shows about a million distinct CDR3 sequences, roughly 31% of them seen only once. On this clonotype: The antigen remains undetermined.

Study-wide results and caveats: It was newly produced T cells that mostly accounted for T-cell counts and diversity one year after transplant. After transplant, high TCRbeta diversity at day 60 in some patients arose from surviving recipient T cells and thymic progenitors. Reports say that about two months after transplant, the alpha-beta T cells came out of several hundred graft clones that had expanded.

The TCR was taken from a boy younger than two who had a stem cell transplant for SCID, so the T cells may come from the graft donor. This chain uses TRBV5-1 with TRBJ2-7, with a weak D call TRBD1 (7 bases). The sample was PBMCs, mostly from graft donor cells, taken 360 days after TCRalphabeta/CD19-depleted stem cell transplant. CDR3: CASSLVPLRTGGEDEQYF. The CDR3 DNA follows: TGCGCCAGCAGCTTGGTTCCCCTACGGACAGGAGGGGAGGACGAGCAGTACTTC.